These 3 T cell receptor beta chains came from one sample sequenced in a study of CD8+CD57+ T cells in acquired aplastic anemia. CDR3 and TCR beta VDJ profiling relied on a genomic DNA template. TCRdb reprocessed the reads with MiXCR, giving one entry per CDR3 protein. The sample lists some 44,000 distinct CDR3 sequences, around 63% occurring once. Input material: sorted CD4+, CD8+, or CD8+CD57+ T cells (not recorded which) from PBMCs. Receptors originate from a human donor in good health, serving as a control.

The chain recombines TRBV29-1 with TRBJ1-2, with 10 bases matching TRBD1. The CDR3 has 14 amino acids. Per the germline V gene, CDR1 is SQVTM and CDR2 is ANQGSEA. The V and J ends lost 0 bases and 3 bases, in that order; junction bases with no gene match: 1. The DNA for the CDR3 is TGCAGCGTTGAAGAGGGGACAGGGGACTATGGCTACACCTTC. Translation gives CSVEEGTGDYGYTF. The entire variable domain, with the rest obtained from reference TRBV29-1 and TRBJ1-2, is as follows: SAVISQKPSRDICQRGTSLTIQCQVDSQVTMMFWYRQQPGQSLTLIATANQGSEATYESGFVIDKFPISRPNLTFSTLTVSNMSPEDSSIYLCSVEEGTGDYGYTFGSGTRLTVV.

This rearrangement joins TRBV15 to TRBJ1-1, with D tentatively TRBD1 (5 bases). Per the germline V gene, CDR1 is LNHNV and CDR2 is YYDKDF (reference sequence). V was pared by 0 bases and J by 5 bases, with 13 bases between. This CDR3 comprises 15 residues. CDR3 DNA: TGTGCCACCAGCAGAGATTACGCAGGGCGGACTGAAGCTTTCTTT. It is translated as CATSRDYAGRTEAFF.

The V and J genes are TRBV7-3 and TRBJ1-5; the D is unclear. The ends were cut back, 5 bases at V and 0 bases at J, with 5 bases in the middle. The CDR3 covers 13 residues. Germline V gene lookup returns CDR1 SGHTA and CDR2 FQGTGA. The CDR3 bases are TGTGCCAGCAGCCCTAATAGCAATCAGCCCCAGCATTTT. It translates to CASSPNSNQPQHF. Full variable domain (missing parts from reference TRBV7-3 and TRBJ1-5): GAGVSQTPSNKVTEKGKYVELRCDPISGHTALYWYRQSLGQGPEFLIYFQGTGAADDSGLPNDRFFAVRPEGSVSTLKIQRTERGDSAVYLCASSPNSNQPQHFGDGTRLSIL.